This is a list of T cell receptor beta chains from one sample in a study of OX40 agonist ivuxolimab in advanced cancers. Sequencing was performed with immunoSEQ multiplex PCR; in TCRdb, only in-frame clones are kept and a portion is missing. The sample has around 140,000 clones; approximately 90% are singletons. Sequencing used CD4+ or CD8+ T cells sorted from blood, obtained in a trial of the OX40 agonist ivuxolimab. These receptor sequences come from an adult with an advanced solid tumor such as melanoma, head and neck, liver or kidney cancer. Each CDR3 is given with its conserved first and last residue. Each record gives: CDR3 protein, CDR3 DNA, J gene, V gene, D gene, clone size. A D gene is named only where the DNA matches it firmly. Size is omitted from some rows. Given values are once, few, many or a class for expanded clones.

CASSGDRTGNTEAFF	TGTGCCAGCAGCGGGGACCGGACAGGGAACACTGAAGCTTTCTTT	TRBJ1-1	TRBV2	TRBD1	-
CASSTGQGAYEQYF	TGTGCCAGCAGCACGGGACAGGGGGCCTACGAGCAGTACTTC	TRBJ2-7	TRBV5-6	TRBD1	-
CASSLGQGRGYTF	TGTGCCAGCAGCTTAGGTCAGGGTCGTGGCTACACCTTC	TRBJ1-2	TRBV7-6	-	-
CASSTGQGDVNEQFF	TGCGCCAGCAGCACCGGACAGGGGGATGTCAATGAGCAGTTCTTC	TRBJ2-1	TRBV5-1	TRBD1	-
CASSLGDPDTQYF	TGTGCCAGCAGCTTAGGAGACCCAGATACGCAGTATTTT	TRBJ2-3	TRBV7-3	-	-
CAISELGQTNLNSYEQYF	TGTGCCATCAGTGAGTTGGGACAGACCAATTTGAACTCCTACGAGCAGTACTTC	TRBJ2-7	TRBV10-3	TRBD1	-
CASSSGTSGRDTYEQYF	TGTGCCAGCAGTTCGGGGACTAGCGGGAGGGATACCTACGAGCAGTACTTC	TRBJ2-7	TRBV28	TRBD2	-
CASSLDGDRGDGYTF	TGTGCCAGCAGCTTAGACGGAGACAGGGGTGATGGCTACACCTTC	TRBJ1-2	TRBV9	TRBD1	-
CASSKGQGPYNEQFF	TGCGCCAGCAGCAAGGGACAGGGGCCCTACAATGAGCAGTTCTTC	TRBJ2-1	TRBV4-1	TRBD1	-
CALNRGGNYEQYF	TGTGCCCTTAACAGGGGCGGAAACTACGAGCAGTACTTC	TRBJ2-7	TRBV30	TRBD1	once
CASSLRQGAGEAFF	TGCGCCAGCAGCCTGAGGCAGGGGGCTGGTGAAGCTTTCTTT	TRBJ1-1	TRBV5-1	TRBD1	-
CASSRGAGASYEQYF	TGTGCCAGCAGTAGGGGGGCGGGAGCTTCCTACGAGCAGTACTTC	TRBJ2-7	TRBV27	-	-
CASSPMRQGYDTDTQYF	TGTGCCAGCAGCCCCATGAGGCAGGGTTACGATACAGATACGCAGTATTTT	TRBJ2-3	TRBV11-1	-	-
CASSTPAGSNNQPQHF	TGTGCCAGCAGTACCCCGGCAGGGTCGAACAATCAGCCCCAGCATTTT	TRBJ1-5	TRBV28	-	-
CASSLDGVKVSNQPQHF	TGTGCCAGCAGCTTAGATGGGGTCAAGGTGAGCAATCAGCCCCAGCATTTT	TRBJ1-5	TRBV7-2	-	-
CASSSRAGRETQYF	TGTGCCAGCAGTTCCAGGGCGGGGAGGGAGACCCAGTACTTC	TRBJ2-5	TRBV27	-	-
CASSPRTLGPAGEKLFF	TGTGCCAGCAGCCCTAGGACCCTTGGACCCGCCGGGGAAAAACTGTTTTTT	TRBJ1-4	TRBV9	-	-
CASSSIGQDFVNEKLFF	TGTGCCAGCAGTTCCATAGGACAGGACTTCGTTAATGAAAAACTGTTTTTT	TRBJ1-4	TRBV28	TRBD1	-
CASSPPGAALYEQYF	TGTGCCAGCAGCCCTCCAGGGGCTGCCCTGTACGAGCAGTACTTC	TRBJ2-7	TRBV28	-	-
CASSPGQGYEQFF	TGTGCCAGTAGCCCGGGACAGGGTTATGAGCAGTTCTTC	TRBJ2-1	TRBV19	TRBD1	-
CASNQAGGPNYEQYF	TGTGCCAGCAACCAAGCGGGAGGGCCGAACTACGAGCAGTACTTC	TRBJ2-7	TRBV5-4	TRBD2	-
CSVNPHQRTEAFF	TGCAGCGTTAACCCTCATCAGAGGACTGAAGCTTTCTTT	TRBJ1-1	TRBV29-1	-	few
CASSLAGARDGGYTF	TGCGCCAGCAGCTTGGCCGGGGCTAGGGACGGTGGCTACACCTTC	TRBJ1-2	TRBV5-1	-	-
CASRIDRATYEQYF	TGTGCCAGCAGGATTGACAGGGCAACCTACGAGCAGTACTTC	TRBJ2-7	TRBV6-5	TRBD1	once
CASSLPLDPGELFF	TGTGCCAGCAGTCTCCCACTTGACCCCGGGGAGCTGTTTTTT	TRBJ2-2	TRBV28	-	-
CASSLTSGAYYEQYF	TGCGCCAGCAGCCTCACTAGCGGAGCCTACTACGAGCAGTACTTC	TRBJ2-7	TRBV5-1	TRBD2	few
CASSLTTGPLTYEQYF	TGTGCCAGCAGCTTAACGACAGGGCCCCTCACCTACGAGCAGTACTTC	TRBJ2-7	TRBV7-9	TRBD1	-
CASNPAGTGFRNEQFF	TGTGCCAGCAACCCCGCCGGGACAGGGTTTAGGAATGAGCAGTTCTTC	TRBJ2-1	TRBV28	TRBD1	-
CASSLRAPGANVLTF	TGCGCCAGCAGCCTCAGGGCTCCCGGGGCCAACGTCCTGACTTTC	TRBJ2-6	TRBV4-3	-	once
CASSFQQGGFNEQFF	TGTGCCAGCAGCTTCCAACAAGGGGGTTTCAATGAGCAGTTCTTC	TRBJ2-1	TRBV7-3	-	-
CASSPTSSGSIEQFF	TGCGCCAGCAGCCCGACCTCTAGCGGGAGTATTGAGCAGTTCTTC	TRBJ2-1	TRBV5-1	TRBD2	-
CASSLDRSDTQYF	TGTGCCAGCAGCTTAGATCGGTCCGATACGCAGTATTTT	TRBJ2-3	TRBV7-2	-	once
CASSFGGDRLPAYAFF	TGTGCCAGCAGTTTCGGTGGGGACAGGCTTCCAGCGTATGCTTTCTTT	TRBJ1-1	TRBV28	TRBD1	-
CASSDSFAFNTGELFF	TGTGCCAGCAGTGACAGTTTTGCCTTTAACACCGGGGAGCTGTTTTTT	TRBJ2-2	TRBV25-1	-	-
CASSAGTGQGVAFF	TGTGCCAGCAGCGCCGGGACAGGCCAGGGAGTAGCTTTCTTT	TRBJ1-1	TRBV9	TRBD1	once
CASRWGTPNTEAFF	TGTGCCAGTAGGTGGGGTACTCCGAACACTGAAGCTTTCTTT	TRBJ1-1	TRBV19	-	-
CASSIQDEGGYEQYF	TGTGCCAGTAGTATCCAGGACGAAGGGGGCTACGAGCAGTACTTC	TRBJ2-7	TRBV19	-	-
CASSPGATNEKLFF	TGTGCCAGCTCACCAGGGGCAACTAATGAAAAACTGTTTTTT	TRBJ1-4	TRBV18	-	-
CASNDLGEQFF	TGTGCCAGTAACGATTTAGGTGAGCAGTTCTTC	TRBJ2-1	TRBV19	-	-
CASSRTSGSHEQYF	TGCGCCAGCAGCCGGACTAGCGGGAGTCACGAGCAGTACTTC	TRBJ2-7	TRBV5-1	TRBD2	-
CASSLVSGQYNQPQHF	TGTGCCAGCAGCTTAGTCTCGGGACAGTACAATCAGCCCCAGCATTTT	TRBJ1-5	TRBV7-8	TRBD1	-
CASSLGLAGGQETQYF	TGTGCCAGCAGTTTGGGTCTAGCGGGAGGTCAAGAGACCCAGTACTTC	TRBJ2-5	TRBV28	TRBD2	-
CASSVGGDEEKLFF	TGTGCCAGCAGCGTAGGAGGAGATGAAGAAAAACTGTTTTTT	TRBJ1-4	TRBV9	-	-
CASSRLAGTSGFDTQYF	TGTGCCAGCAGCCGCCTAGCCGGGACTAGCGGTTTCGATACGCAGTATTTT	TRBJ2-3	TRBV7-9	TRBD2	-
CASSSPSYEQYF	TGTGCCAGCAGTTCCCCCTCCTACGAGCAGTACTTC	TRBJ2-7	TRBV28	-	-